This T cell receptor beta chain appears in the sequencing data of a study of monozygotic twins with inflammatory bowel disease. From 3500 ng of total RNA, each TCR library was prepared. Reprocessing the 5' RACE reads, TCRdb reports a single entry for every CDR3 protein and omits DNA. The table lists about 300,000 distinct CDR3 sequences. Investigators extracted total RNA from whole blood and did not sort T cells. Germline V lookup: CDR1 SGHRS, CDR2 YFSETQ. The CDR3 totals 15 residues. As regards this clonotype: Its target is not known.

General observations from the study: Reduced clonotype sharing with other individuals was observed in IBD patients relative to healthy twins, especially with disease activity. Patients with IBD had less TCRbeta diversity (inverse Simpson) than their healthy co-twins.

Specimen: blood. The chain is built from TRBV5-1 and TRBJ2-3. This TCR was sampled from a human donor with ulcerative colitis or Crohn's disease, or a healthy co-twin of an affected twin (not recorded which). CDR3 loop: CASSLPASSTDTQYF.